Sequencing of this T cell receptor beta chain was carried out in a study of T cells in Graves' hyperthyroidism and ophthalmopathy. Amplification of TCR beta CDR3 regions used RNA as the template. First-round RT-PCR targeting the TCR CDR3 was performed with the HTBI primer set. MiXCR was run by TCRdb on the multiplex PCR reads, yielding one entry per CDR3 protein. The sample has about 250,000 distinct CDR3 sequences, roughly 15% seen once; the top ten hold 30%. This clonotype was recorded a few times. The TCR was taken from a woman in her forties or fifties with Graves' hyperthyroidism that later progressed to Graves' ophthalmopathy. The sample was blood.

The CDR3 DNA sequence: TGTGCCAGCAGCCACGGTAGCGGGAGCACCGAGCAGTACTTC. This encodes CASSHGSGSTEQYF. This chain links TRBV4-2 with TRBJ2-7; 9 bases agree with TRBD2. In germline, CDR1 is LGHNA, CDR2 YNFKEQ. There are 14 residues in the CDR3. After removal of 3 bases from V and 6 bases from J, the junction contained 6 bases not matched to a gene.